This record concerns one T cell receptor (beta chain) sequence. Its antigen is not known. Using a J-beta primer mix together with a sample-barcoded 5' primer, a second PCR was run for 7 to 11 cycles. TCRdb reprocessed the 5' RACE reads with MiXCR, giving one entry per CDR3 protein. The sample has about 730,000 distinct CDR3 sequences, around 40% seen once. This specimen belongs to a study of blood T cells in healthy people across ages. The CDR3 length is 16 residues. The junction had 10 bases not matched to a gene; V was cut back by 8 bases and J by 0 bases. The germline V gene encodes CDR1 MNHEY and CDR2 SVGAGI. Study-wide results and limits: Diversity of TCR beta correlated strongly with naive T cell percentage. Using unsorted PBMCs precluded a conclusive naive versus antigen-experienced comparison.

The gene calls are TRBV6-5 and TRBJ2-3, with 8 bases identical to TRBD2. The sequenced sample was blood. This receptor was taken from a woman aged 60-75 years in good health. DNA of the CDR3: TGTGCCAGCGGGGGAGCGGGGGCCGACAGCACAGATACGCAGTATTTT. Amino acids: CASGGAGADSTDTQYF.